Presented here are 7 T cell receptor beta chains from one specimen sequenced in a study of cytomegalovirus exposure and HLA in healthy donors. With 60 Vbeta and 13 Jbeta primers, the PCR was carried out. The protocol was immunoSEQ multiplex PCR, while the TCRdb copy is restricted to in-frame clones and leaves out a portion. Found here are 150,000 to 200,000 clones, roughly four fifths of them singletons; the top ten hold over 4%. Sequencing was carried out using PBMCs. These receptors were taken from a man in his fifties in good health and CMV-seropositive.

This chain uses TRBV19 with TRBJ1-5; weak D call: TRBD1 (5 bases). The V and J ends lost 7 bases and 5 bases respectively, with 15 bases between them. The CDR3 contains 14 residues. CDR1 is LNHDA, CDR2 SQIVND, per germline (reference sequence). Here the CDR3 reads CASIARDSYQPQHF. The CDR3 DNA reads as TGTGCCAGTATCGCCAGGGATTCTTATCAGCCCCAGCATTTT.

This chain uses TRBV27 with TRBJ2-7; TRBD1 agrees at 7 bases. The length of the CDR3 is 14 residues. The V gene end was trimmed by 4 bases and the J gene end by 3 bases; junction bases not matched to a gene: 6. CDR1 and CDR2 (germline): MNHEY, SMNVEV (reference sequence). CDR3: CASSSTGPGYEQYF. CDR3 nucleotide sequence: TGTGCCAGCAGTTCGACAGGGCCTGGCTACGAGCAGTACTTC.

The J gene is TRBJ1-2, the V gene TRBV5-1; 7 bases agree with TRBD1. V lost 1 base, J lost 4 bases, and 10 bases stayed unmatched. This CDR3 has 16 amino acids. CDR1 and CDR2 (germline): SGHRS, YFSETQ. The CDR3 protein is CASSLRGLVDIYGYTF. The CDR3 coding sequence is TGCGCCAGCAGCTTGAGGGGGCTTGTGGACATCTATGGCTACACCTTC.

The J gene is TRBJ2-1, the V gene TRBV9, with 10 bases identical to TRBD1. CDR1 SGDLS and CDR2 YYNGEE come from the germline V gene. V dropped 4 bases and J dropped 7; count of bases not matched to a gene: 8. This CDR3 has 15 residues. The CDR3: CASSPWTGGSNEQFF. The CDR3 nucleotides read TGTGCCAGCAGCCCGTGGACAGGGGGATCAAATGAGCAGTTCTTC.

The chain uses TRBV7-6 and TRBJ1-1; 7 nucleotides align to TRBD1. The J segment lost 2 bases and the V segment lost 5 bases, leaving 11 bases of the junction unmatched. CDR3 size: 16 residues. Germline CDR1 SGHVS, CDR2 FNYEAQ. CDR3 DNA: TGTGCCAGCAGCCACCCGCGGCAGGGGGGTAACACTGAAGCTTTCTTT. Translation gives CASSHPRQGGNTEAFF.

The chain uses TRBV12-5 and TRBJ2-2, with 12 bases aligning to TRBD2. The junction had 8 bases not matched to a gene; V was cut back by 6 bases and J by 6 bases. Per the germline V gene, CDR1 is LGHNT and CDR2 is FRNRAP. This CDR3 region has 16 residues. The CDR3 is CASGTLAGGQAGELFF. Written as DNA, the CDR3 is TGTGCTAGTGGCACCCTAGCGGGGGGGCAGGCCGGGGAGCTGTTTTTT.

The V call is TRBV27, the J call TRBJ1-3; 7 positions match TRBD1. Losses at the gene ends were 6 bases for V and 2 bases for J; bases not matched to a gene: 4. The CDR3 runs 14 residues. From germline, CDR1 is MNHEY and CDR2 SMNVEV (reference sequence). The CDR3 loop is CASRNTGAGNTIYF. The CDR3 region has the DNA TGTGCCAGCAGAAACACAGGGGCTGGAAACACCATATATTTT.